This is a list of T cell receptor beta chains from one sample in a study of blood T cell repertoires in COVID-19. Generated by immunoSEQ multiplex PCR, the TCRdb table keeps only in-frame clones and is missing some. The sample consists of 150,000 to 200,000 clones, 88% of them appearing once. The sample was peripheral blood. The receptor set was obtained from a human donor in a cohort sampled during active COVID-19. The CDR3 runs from the conserved cysteine through the conserved F or W. The order of the fields is clone size, D gene, J gene, V gene, CDR3 DNA, CDR3 protein. D genes are given only for firm matches. Where a row states a size, it is once, few, many or the class of an expanded clone; other rows omit it.

NA | NA | TRBJ2-7 | TRBV12-3/TRBV12-4 | TGTGCCAGCAGTATAGACAGTGCCTACGAGCAGTACTTC | CASSIDSAYEQYF
NA | NA | TRBJ1-2 | TRBV27 | TGTGCCAGCAGTTTAAGGGCAGGAGGCCTAAACTATGGCTACACCTTC | CASSLRAGGLNYGYTF
NA | NA | TRBJ1-1 | TRBV25-1 | TGTGCCAGCGCTGGGCCTGGGGCCTCCTACATGAACACTGAAGCTTTCTTT | CASAGPGASYMNTEAFF
NA | TRBD2 | TRBJ2-1 | TRBV4-3 | TGCGCCAGCAGCCAAGATTGGTCGCGGGAGAAATCCTACAATGAGCAGTTCTTC | CASSQDWSREKSYNEQFF
once | TRBD2 | TRBJ2-1 | TRBV18 | TGTGCCAGCTCACCACGCATCAGCGGGAGGGATACTTACAATGAGCAGTTCTTC | CASSPRISGRDTYNEQFF
NA | NA | TRBJ1-2 | TRBV7-6 | TGTGCCAGCAGCTTAGGGCAGGGGCGTTATGGCTACACCTTC | CASSLGQGRYGYTF
NA | TRBD1 | TRBJ2-7 | TRBV30 | TGTGCCTGGGGGGACAGCTCCTACGAGCAGTACTTC | CAWGDSSYEQYF
NA | NA | TRBJ2-2 | TRBV6-5 | TGTGCCAGCAGTAGCAGGGACATCTACACCGGGGAGCTGTTTTTT | CASSSRDIYTGELFF
NA | NA | TRBJ1-1 | TRBV21-1 | TGTGCCAGCAGCAAAAGGCAGGAGAACACTGAAGCTTTCTTT | CASSKRQENTEAFF
NA | TRBD1 | TRBJ1-2 | TRBV2 | TGTGCCAGCCTGAGGGGGCAGGGGGACTTTGGCTACACCTTC | CASLRGQGDFGYTF
NA | NA | TRBJ2-3 | TRBV6-2/TRBV6-3 | TGTGCCAGCAGTTACGGCCGGGAGAACACAGATACGCAGTATTTT | CASSYGRENTDTQYF
NA | NA | TRBJ2-2 | TRBV4-3 | TGCGCCAGCAGCCAAGCCCCAGGGGCTTACACCGGGGAGCTGTTTTTT | CASSQAPGAYTGELFF
NA | NA | TRBJ2-1 | TRBV10-1 | TGCGCCAGCAGTGAGTCCACGGGAAATACCTACAATGAGCAGTTCTTC | CASSESTGNTYNEQFF
NA | NA | TRBJ2-5 | TRBV5-5 | TGTGCCAGCAGCTTGGAGCCTCGGGAGACCCAGTACTTC | CASSLEPRETQYF
NA | NA | TRBJ2-1 | TRBV2 | TGTGCCAGCAGCGGACCTACAGGGATCATGTTCTTC | CASSGPTGIMFF
once | NA | TRBJ1-6 | TRBV30 | TGTGCCACTCGAGTTAAGGGGAAGGGCACCAGGACACCCCTCCACTTT | CATRVKGKGTRTPLHF
NA | TRBD2 | TRBJ2-7 | TRBV7-2 | TGTGCCAGCAGCCCAAGACTAGCGGGAGGGGACTACGAGCAGTACTTC | CASSPRLAGGDYEQYF
once | NA | TRBJ2-7 | TRBV2 | TGTGCCAGCACCAGCGGAACTTCCTACGAGCAGTACTTC | CASTSGTSYEQYF
NA | NA | TRBJ1-5 | TRBV19 | TGTGCCAGTGGACACTCGACGGTAAGCTATAGCAATCAGCCCCAGCATTTT | CASGHSTVSYSNQPQHF
NA | TRBD2 | TRBJ2-7 | TRBV9 | TGTGCCAGCAGCGTAGGACCGGGGGGGCCCATCTACGAGCAGTACTTC | CASSVGPGGPIYEQYF
NA | NA | TRBJ2-1 | TRBV9 | TGTGCCAGCAGCGTGACGGGGAGCTCCTACAATGAGCAGTTCTTC | CASSVTGSSYNEQFF
once | NA | TRBJ1-4 | TRBV11-2 | TGTGCCAGCAGCTTAGATATACAGGCTGAAAAACTGTTTTTT | CASSLDIQAEKLFF
NA | NA | TRBJ2-7 | TRBV18 | TGTGCCAGCTCACCATTTGCCGGGGGGCTTCGGGACGAGCAGTACTTC | CASSPFAGGLRDEQYF
NA | NA | TRBJ1-3 | TRBV10-1 | TGCGCCAGCAGTGAGAACAGGATTCCTGGAAACACCATATATTTT | CASSENRIPGNTIYF
NA | NA | TRBJ2-5 | TRBV7-6 | TGTGCCAGCAGTTTCACAGGGGCCCGGGGGGAGACCCAGTACTTC | CASSFTGARGETQYF
NA | NA | TRBJ2-1 | TRBV4-1 | TGCGCCAGCAGCCGGACACCTGGCTCCTACAATGAGCAGTTCTTC | CASSRTPGSYNEQFF
NA | NA | TRBJ1-5 | TRBV5-1 | TGCGCCAGCAGCTTGGGCGGGGTTCAGCCCCAGCATTTT | CASSLGGVQPQHF
NA | TRBD1 | TRBJ2-7 | TRBV6-5 | TGTGCCAGCAGAGCCGGGACAGGGATTACAAACGAGCAGTACTTC | CASRAGTGITNEQYF
NA | NA | TRBJ2-1 | TRBV19 | TGTGCCAGTAGTATGAGGGTGAACGACAATGAGCAGTTCTTC | CASSMRVNDNEQFF
NA | NA | TRBJ2-1 | TRBV11-2 | TGTGCCAGCAGCCCTATCGAAAAAAGGGGCAATGAGCAGTTCTTC | CASSPIEKRGNEQFF
NA | NA | TRBJ2-7 | TRBV3-1/TRBV3-2 | TGTGCCAGCAGCCAAAACCAGGGGGAGCAGTACTTC | CASSQNQGEQYF
NA | TRBD2 | TRBJ2-2 | TRBV10-3 | TGTGCCACCTCTAGCGGGAGCTCGGACACCGGGGAGCTGTTTTTT | CATSSGSSDTGELFF
NA | NA | TRBJ1-1 | TRBV4-3 | TGCGCCAGCAGCCAAAGGGATGGGGCGAACACTGAAGCTTTCTTT | CASSQRDGANTEAFF
NA | TRBD2 | TRBJ2-1 | TRBV10-2 | TGCGCCAGCCGCGACCTGCCGGGACTAGCGGGAAGGCCATCCTACAATGAGCAGTTCTTC | CASRDLPGLAGRPSYNEQFF
NA | NA | TRBJ1-1 | TRBV2 | TGTGCCAGCAGTGAACCCGTGACAGGATACATGAACACTGAAGCTTTCTTT | CASSEPVTGYMNTEAFF
NA | TRBD1 | TRBJ1-4 | TRBV6-6 | TGTGCCAGCAGTTATGTGGGACAGGGGCGAGAAAAACTGTTTTTT | CASSYVGQGREKLFF
NA | NA | TRBJ1-1 | TRBV28 | TGTGCCAGCAGTTTCCCAGGGAGGGCTGAAGCTTTCTTT | CASSFPGRAEAFF
NA | NA | TRBJ2-7 | TRBV28 | TGTGCCAGCAGTTTGACTGGCTACGAGCAGTACTTC | CASSLTGYEQYF
NA | NA | TRBJ2-7 | TRBV5-4 | TGTGCCAGCAGCTTCCAACAGTACGAGCAGTACTTC | CASSFQQYEQYF
NA | NA | TRBJ1-5 | TRBV16 | TGTGCCAGCACCCGAGGGCCAGTCGGGGGCAATCAGCCCCAGCATTTT | CASTRGPVGGNQPQHF
NA | TRBD2 | TRBJ2-5 | TRBV11-2 | TGTGCCAGCAGCCCCCGGGGGGTAGCGGGGGACAAAGAGACCCAGTACTTC | CASSPRGVAGDKETQYF
NA | TRBD1 | TRBJ2-3 | TRBV5-4 | TGTGCCAGCAGTATACAGGGGACAGATACGCAGTATTTT | CASSIQGTDTQYF
NA | NA | TRBJ2-7 | TRBV5-6 | TGTGCCAGCAGCTTGGCCCCGGGCGAGCAGTACTTC | CASSLAPGEQYF
NA | NA | TRBJ2-7 | TRBV6-5 | TGTGCCAGCAGCCCGTGGCAGGGGATCGGGGAGCAGTACTTC | CASSPWQGIGEQYF